This T cell receptor beta chain was found in a study of blood T cells in healthy people across ages. The CDR3 has 16 residues. With 7 bases removed from V and 0 bases from J, the gap between germline ends came to 18 bases. The germline CDR1 and CDR2 sequences are MDHEN and SYDVKM. With respect to this clonotype: Its antigen is currently unknown.

Then a second PCR, running about 6 to 12 cycles, was carried out with a sample-barcoded 5' primer and a J-beta primer mix. From the 5' RACE reads, TCRdb called clonotypes with MiXCR, one entry per CDR3 protein. The sample contains 1.5 million to 2 million distinct CDR3 sequences, 39% of which appear only once. Broader study findings: Per million T cells, TCR beta diversity dropped roughly linearly as age increased. Researchers said unsorted PBMCs prevented a conclusive naive versus antigen-experienced comparison.

Total RNA was extracted at no less than 6 micrograms per sample. Sample: blood. The TCR comes from a human donor in good health. This chain connects TRBV28 to TRBJ1-2; D gene unclear. The DNA of the CDR3 is TGTGCCAGCATCCTCGTAAGGGCTGAAGCTAACTATGGCTACACCTTC. Protein: CASILVRAEANYGYTF.